These 22 T cell receptor beta chains share one sample of origin, sequenced in a study of T cell repertoires in cytomegalovirus infection. TCRdb re-called the reads through MiXCR, storing one row per CDR3 protein. Of 49,000 or so distinct CDR3 sequences in the sample, about a fifth were seen once. Antigens of these TCRs are unknown. The sequences come from CD8+ T cells from cultured PBMCs, collected from culture after CMV antigen stimulation. Receptor source: a human donor in good health (CMV status not recorded). Some clones in this sample may be carry-over from other donors' samples.

This clonotype has ten or more counts. The chain recombines TRBV19 with TRBJ2-1; no clear D. This CDR3 spans 15 amino acids. The ends were cut back, 5 bases at V and 0 bases at J, with 11 bases in the middle. CDR1 is LNHDA, CDR2 SQIVND, per germline (reference sequence). CDR3 in DNA: TGTGCCAGTAGTCCATCATTAAGCTCCTACAATGAGCAGTTCTTC. Protein: CASSPSLSSYNEQFF.

This clonotype was seen many times. The chain employs TRBV10-1 and TRBJ2-2; 7 nucleotides match TRBD1. The CDR3 has 13 amino acids. J gave up 13 bases and V 6 bases, and 11 bases lay outside the gene matches. Germline V gene data show CDR1 as WNHNN and CDR2 as SYGVQD (reference sequence). The CDR3 nucleotides read TGCGCCAGCAGCGAGAAGACAGGGTTGGGGCTGTTTTTT. This sequence encodes CASSEKTGLGLFF.

This chain connects TRBV6-2 or TRBV6-3 to TRBJ1-2, with 7 nucleotides matching TRBD1. V trimming: 2 bases; J trimming: 4 bases; junction bases outside the gene matches: 16. The V gene's germline CDR1 is MNHEY and CDR2 SVGEGT. The CDR3 loop spans 18 amino acids. The CDR3 nucleotides read TGTGCCAGCAGTTACCGGACGGGACAGTCGGCTTCTAGCTATGGCTACACCTTC. This sequence encodes CASSYRTGQSASSYGYTF.

The V and J genes are TRBV4-3 and TRBJ1-2; the D is unclear. The CDR3 loop spans 14 amino acids. The V end lost 0 bases, the J end lost 6 bases, and 11 bases lay between the germline ends. Germline assignment: CDR1 LGHNA and CDR2 YSLEER. The chain's CDR3 is CASSQDRGLDGYTF. The CDR3, as DNA: TGCGCCAGCAGCCAAGATCGGGGTTTGGATGGCTACACCTTC.

The chain employs TRBV11-2 and TRBJ2-2, with 10 bases lining up with TRBD2. The germline V gene encodes CDR1 SGHAT and CDR2 FQNNGV. The CDR3 contains 17 residues. V trimming: 8 bases; J trimming: 9 bases; junction bases outside the gene matches: 18. CDR3 sequence reads: CASPGGSGGSTGRELFF. The CDR3 coding sequence is TGTGCCAGCCCCGGTGGTAGCGGGGGGTCTACGGGTCGGGAGCTGTTTTTT.

This clonotype was detected many times. The chain employs TRBV27 and TRBJ2-1, with 7 bases matching TRBD2. CDR3 length: 15 residues. J lost 5 bases, V lost 2 bases, and 6 bases had no gene match. Germline V gene sequence: CDR1 MNHEY, CDR2 SMNVEV (reference sequence). This chain's CDR3 is CASSLTGTKHNEQFF. CDR3 nucleotide sequence: TGTGCCAGCAGTTTAACCGGGACTAAACACAATGAGCAGTTCTTC.

This clonotype was recorded at least ten times. The rearrangement links TRBV6-2 or TRBV6-3 to TRBJ2-2; the D is unclear. The V end lost 4 bases, the J end lost 3 bases, and 6 bases lay between the germline ends. Looked up from germline, CDR1 is MNHEY and CDR2 is SVGEGT. The length of the CDR3 is 13 residues. The CDR3 DNA reads TGTGCCAGCAGTTCTGGATACACCGGGGAGCTGTTTTTT. Its protein is CASSSGYTGELFF.

This chain connects TRBV7-9 to TRBJ2-7; D is undetermined. The CDR3 contains 15 residues. Per germline, CDR1 SEHNR and CDR2 FQNEAQ (reference sequence). V was cut by 5 bases and J by 3 bases, with 17 bases left in between. The CDR3 region is CASSPAMGGLYEQYF. For the CDR3, the DNA is TGTGCCAGCAGCCCAGCGATGGGCGGTCTCTACGAGCAGTACTTC.

This chain links TRBV5-1 with TRBJ2-7, with D perhaps being TRBD1 or TRBD2 (5 bases each). CDR1 and CDR2 (germline): SGHRS, YFSETQ. V lost 4 bases and J lost 4, with 15 bases in between. This CDR3 is 14 amino acids long. The DNA for the CDR3 is TGCGCCAGCAGCCCCGGGACGGGGAAGTACGAGCAGTACTTC. Translated: CASSPGTGKYEQYF.

This clonotype was picked up a small number of times. J is TRBJ2-1 and V is TRBV14; D remains unclear. The CDR3 extends over 16 amino acids. V was shortened by 0 bases and J by 0 bases, with 9 bases between the two germline ends. CDR1 is SGHDN, CDR2 FVKESK, per germline. In nucleotides, the CDR3 is TGTGCCAGCAGCCAAGATCACACAGACTCCTACAATGAGCAGTTCTTC. This codes for CASSQDHTDSYNEQFF.

This clonotype appeared many times. The chain uses TRBV15 and TRBJ1-1; 10 nucleotides agree with TRBD1. CDR3 length: 18 residues. Germline CDR1 reads LNHNV; CDR2 reads YYDKDF (reference sequence). V shed 6 bases and J 3 bases; nucleotides not matched to a gene: 16. The CDR3 DNA sequence: TGTGCCACCAGAGATCGCCCGGACAGGGGGAAAGGTGACACTGAAGCTTTCTTT. This translates into CATRDRPDRGKGDTEAFF.

This clonotype was recorded a few times. This may be a read error: a much more frequent sequence differs by one nucleotide. The gene calls are TRBV6-2 or TRBV6-3 and TRBJ2-3; 11 nucleotides align to TRBD2. The germline gives CDR1 MNHEY, CDR2 SVGEGT. The CDR3 has 17 amino acids. The CDR3 here is CANSSVASGGPQDTQYF. As DNA, the CDR3 is TGTGCCAACAGTTCCGTCGCTAGCGGGGGGCCACAAGATACGCAGTATTTT.

This clonotype has at least ten counts. The chain carries TRBV3-1 and TRBJ1-4; TRBD1 is a possible D gene (6 bases). Germline assignment: CDR1 LGHDT and CDR2 YNNKEL (reference sequence). Trimming shortened V by 3 bases and J by 8 bases, and 13 bases separated the two germline ends. The CDR3 covers 14 residues. The CDR3 spells CASSHRGGGEKLFF. In DNA, the CDR3 is TGTGCCAGCAGCCACCGAGGAGGGGGGGAAAAACTGTTTTTT.

This clonotype was recorded many times. The chain joins TRBV7-9 to TRBJ2-7; a possible D gene is TRBD2 (5 bases). In germline, CDR1 is SEHNR, CDR2 FQNEAQ (reference sequence). V dropped 5 bases and J dropped 3 bases, with 14 bases sitting between them. CDR3 length: 14 residues. This chain's CDR3 is CASSPLEGNYEQYF. The CDR3, as DNA: TGTGCCAGCAGCCCCTTAGAGGGTAACTACGAGCAGTACTTC.

The rearrangement links TRBV6-2 or TRBV6-3 to TRBJ2-7; 8 bases are shared with TRBD2. The CDR3 is 15 amino acids. CDR1 is MNHEY, CDR2 SVGEGT, per germline. Trimming removed 1 base from V and 4 bases from J; junction bases left unmatched: 6. CDR3 nucleotides: TGTGCCAGCAGTTACTTACGGACTAGCAAGTACGAGCAGTACTTC. Translation: CASSYLRTSKYEQYF.

At least ten counts were recorded for this clonotype. V is TRBV7-9 and J is TRBJ2-7, with D perhaps being TRBD1 or TRBD2 (5 bases each). Germline V gene lookup returns CDR1 SEHNR and CDR2 FQNEAQ (reference sequence). There are 14 residues in the CDR3. Deletions cut 0 bases from V and 3 bases from J, with 9 bases between. The CDR3 nucleotides are TGTGCCAGCAGCTTAGCTTTTGGGGGCTACGAGCAGTACTTC. Protein: CASSLAFGGYEQYF. Combining the CDR3 with reference TRBV7-9 and TRBJ2-7 gives the whole variable domain DTGVSQNPRHKITKRGQNVTFRCDPISEHNRLYWYRQTLGQGPEFLTYFQNEAQLEKSRLLSDRFSAERPKGSFSTLEIQRTEQGDSAMYLCASSLAFGGYEQYFGPGTRLTVT.

V is TRBV24-1 and J is TRBJ1-2; possibly TRBD1 for D (5 bases). The CDR3 loop spans 13 amino acids. The germline CDR1 and CDR2 sequences are KGHDR and SFDVKD. Trimming took 5 bases from V and 2 from J, leaving 8 bases between them. The CDR3 protein is CATSADRNYGYTF. In DNA form, the CDR3 reads TGTGCCACCAGTGCAGACAGAAACTATGGCTACACCTTC.

This clonotype counts as large. The CDR3 nucleotides are TGTGCCAGCAGGTTTTGGTCAGGGCCACAAGAGACCCAGTACTTC. Translation gives CASRFWSGPQETQYF. The V call is TRBV11-2, the J call TRBJ2-5, with D perhaps TRBD1 (5 bases). Germline CDR1 is SGHAT and CDR2 is FQNNGV. This CDR3 has 15 amino acids. V lost 6 bases, J lost 2 bases, and 16 bases lay in between. The full variable domain, completed using reference TRBV11-2 and TRBJ2-5, is EAGVAQSPRYKIIEKRQSVAFWCNPISGHATLYWYQQILGQGPKLLIQFQNNGVVDDSQLPKDRFSAERLKGVDSTLKIQPAKLEDSAVYLCASRFWSGPQETQYFGPGTRLLVL.

This clonotype came up many times. The CDR3 sequence is CASSLDSYGYTF. CDR3 bases: TGTGCCAGCAGCCTCGACAGCTATGGCTACACCTTC. The chain links TRBV12-3 or TRBV12-4 to TRBJ1-2; weak D call: TRBD1 (5 bases). CDR3 size: 12 residues. With 6 bases removed from V and 4 bases from J, the gap between germline ends came to 9 bases.

This clonotype was seen more than once but under ten times. This chain connects TRBV19 to TRBJ1-6; possibly TRBD1 for D (5 bases). Germline-derived CDR1 and CDR2 are LNHDA and SQIVND (reference sequence). The V end lost 4 bases, the J end lost 7 bases, and 20 bases lay between the germline ends. The CDR3 contains 17 residues. Here the CDR3 DNA reads TGTGCCAGTAGTACCGGGACGGGAGGGCCAGGAAATTCACCCCTCCACTTT. Its protein is CASSTGTGGPGNSPLHF.

This clonotype has more than one count but fewer than ten. A much larger clone differs by one base, so this may be a read error. CDR3 region: CASSLGWESPTDTQYF. As DNA, the CDR3 is TGTGCCAGCAGTTTAGGGTGGGAGTCCCCCACAGATACGCAGTATTTT. The chain links TRBV12-3 or TRBV12-4 to TRBJ2-3; possible D gene TRBD2, 5 bases. The CDR3 consists of 16 residues. V was trimmed by 1 base and J by 2 bases, leaving 13 bases between them.

The chain links TRBV7-9 to TRBJ2-7; 8 bases align to TRBD1. Germline-derived CDR1 and CDR2 are SEHNR and FQNEAQ (reference sequence). V lost 5 bases to trimming and J lost 6 bases; unmatched junction nucleotides: 3. The CDR3 runs to 12 residues. CDR3 nucleotide sequence: TGTGCCAGCAGCGGACAGGGCTGCGAGCAGTACTTC. It specifies CASSGQGCEQYF.